The sequence of this T cell receptor beta chain was determined in a study of OX40 agonist ivuxolimab in advanced cancers. J lost 11 bases, V lost 0 bases, and 6 bases had no gene match. Germline-derived CDR1 and CDR2 are SGHDT and YYEEEE. The CDR3 totals 13 residues. TCRdb keeps only in-frame clones here, not all; method: immunoSEQ multiplex PCR. The sample carries approximately 70,000 clones, roughly four fifths recorded once. V and J are TRBV5-6 and TRBJ2-5, with TRBD1 matching over 8 bases. Specimen: CD4+ or CD8+ T cells sorted from blood, collected in a trial of the OX40 agonist ivuxolimab. The source is an adult with an advanced solid tumor such as melanoma, head and neck, liver or kidney cancer. The CDR3 loop reads CASSLGQGARQYF. The DNA for the CDR3 is TGTGCCAGCAGCTTGGGTCAGGGGGCGCGGCAGTACTTC.